The 10 T cell receptor beta chains listed next were all sequenced from one sample in a study of T cell repertoires in cytomegalovirus infection. These receptors have no identified antigens. One entry per CDR3 protein, called by TCRdb with MiXCR from the reads. The sample carries 650,000 to 900,000 distinct CDR3 sequences, approximately 29% recorded once. Sequences were derived from cultured CD8+ T cells from PBMCs, sampled from culture after CMV antigen stimulation. The receptors derive from a human donor in good health (CMV status not recorded). Some clones in this sample may be carry-over from other donors' samples.

This clonotype turned up a few times. V and J are TRBV11-2 and TRBJ2-1, with D perhaps TRBD1 or TRBD2 (5 bases each). With 0 bases removed from V and 8 bases from J, the gap between germline ends came to 20 bases. In germline, CDR1 is SGHAT, CDR2 FQNNGV. CDR3 length: 17 amino acids. The DNA for the CDR3 is TGTGCCAGCAGCTTAGACCCTAGAGGGACCTTAACGGATGAGCAGTTCTTC. It is translated as CASSLDPRGTLTDEQFF.

J is TRBJ2-5 and V is TRBV12-3 or TRBV12-4; the D gene could be TRBD1 or TRBD2 (5 bases each). The CDR3 runs 14 residues. With 1 base removed from V and 5 bases from J, the gap between germline ends came to 11 bases. CDR3: CASSLEIGTETQYF. CDR3 coding DNA: TGTGCCAGCAGTTTAGAAATTGGGACGGAGACCCAGTACTTC.

This clonotype was picked up a small number of times. The chain couples TRBV10-3 to TRBJ2-7, with TRBD1 matching 7 bases. Trimming removed 2 bases from V and 3 bases from J; junction bases left unmatched: 7. This CDR3 is built from 15 residues. Germline CDR1 ENHRY, CDR2 SYGVKD. CDR3: CAISEEGTVDYEQYF. CDR3 DNA: TGTGCCATCAGTGAGGAGGGGACAGTAGACTACGAGCAGTACTTC.

This rearrangement joins TRBV19 to TRBJ2-3, with 7 bases fitting TRBD2. Germline loops: CDR1 LNHDA, CDR2 SQIVND (reference sequence). The length of the CDR3 is 16 residues. The V and J ends lost 1 base and 0 bases, in that order; junction bases with no gene match: 4. The CDR3 is CASSIAAGVSTDTQYF. The CDR3 nucleotides are TGTGCCAGTAGTATAGCGGCGGGAGTTAGCACAGATACGCAGTATTTT.

V is TRBV28 and J is TRBJ1-1, with D unclear. The CDR3 has 12 residues. V was clipped by 3 bases and J by 6 bases, with 8 bases between them. Germline assignment: CDR1 MDHEN and CDR2 SYDVKM. CDR3 loop: CASSFLVSEAFF. The DNA of the CDR3 is TGTGCCAGCAGTTTCCTGGTTTCTGAAGCTTTCTTT. The full variable domain, completed using reference TRBV28 and TRBJ1-1, is DVKVTQSSRYLVKRTGEKVFLECVQDMDHENMFWYRQDPGLGLRLIYFSYDVKMKEKGDIPEGYSVSREKKERFSLILESASTNQTSMYLCASSFLVSEAFFGQGTRLTVV.

Only one count was recorded for this clonotype. The rearrangement joins TRBV9 to TRBJ1-4, with D hard to call. V was trimmed by 4 bases and J by 4 bases, leaving 11 bases between them. CDR1 and CDR2 from the germline V gene are SGDLS and YYNGEE. The CDR3 loop spans 14 amino acids. DNA of the CDR3: TGTGCCAGCAGCTCTCGACGGAATAATGAAAAACTGTTTTTT. Its protein is CASSSRRNNEKLFF. The complete variable domain, with remaining parts taken from reference TRBV9 and TRBJ1-4, reads DSGVTQTPKHLITATGQRVTLRCSPRSGDLSVYWYQQSLDQGLQFLIQYYNGEERAKGNILERFSAQQFPDLHSELNLSSLELGDSALYFCASSSRRNNEKLFFGSGTQLSVL.

The V call is TRBV6-5, the J call TRBJ2-7; D is uncertain. V lost 0 bases and J lost 1, with 7 bases in between. Germline CDR1 reads MNHEY; CDR2 reads SVGAGI. The CDR3 loop spans 14 amino acids. The CDR3 reads CASSYSKASYEQYF. CDR3 coding DNA: TGTGCCAGCAGTTACTCTAAAGCTTCCTACGAGCAGTACTTC.

The chain uses TRBV12-3 or TRBV12-4 and TRBJ2-1; 12 bases align to TRBD2. CDR3 length equals 16 residues. Unmatched junction bases numbered 8, after V lost 3 bases and J lost 8 bases. The CDR3 here is CASSFPSSGGAHEQFF. As DNA, the CDR3 is TGTGCCAGCAGTTTCCCCTCTAGCGGGGGGGCTCATGAGCAGTTCTTC.

This clonotype was counted only a few times. The chain has TRBV19 and TRBJ1-1; a possible D gene is TRBD1 (6 bases). Germline V gene sequence: CDR1 LNHDA, CDR2 SQIVND (reference sequence). V was cut by 2 bases and J by 4 bases, with 14 bases left in between. The CDR3 totals 15 residues. DNA of the CDR3: TGTGCCAGTAGTATATTCCCGGCGGGGGCCACTGAAGCTTTCTTT. This gives the protein CASSIFPAGATEAFF.

This clonotype has more than one count but fewer than ten. This sequence joins TRBV6-2 or TRBV6-3 and TRBJ2-2; D not resolved. CDR1 and CDR2 (germline): MNHEY, SVGEGT. This CDR3 region has 13 residues. The V end lost 5 bases, the J end lost 6 bases, and 10 bases lay between the germline ends. CDR3 residues: CASSPPRAGELFF. The CDR3, as DNA: TGTGCCAGCAGTCCCCCCCGTGCCGGGGAGCTGTTTTTT.